Listed here are 27 T cell receptor beta chains from one sample, sequenced in a study of T cell responses to AZD1222 COVID-19 vaccine. The method was immunoSEQ multiplex PCR; TCRdb's version includes in-frame clones alone and lacks a portion of them. The top ten clones hold approximately 0.64% of a sample with 150,000 to 200,000 clones, 90% to 95% of them seen once. Specimen: peripheral blood, collected on day 0 of AZD1222 vaccination. These receptors came from an adult in good health.

The rearrangement links TRBV6-5 to TRBJ1-5; D is uncertain. CDR1 is MNHEY and CDR2 is SVGAGI in the germline V gene. This CDR3 spans 13 amino acids. Trimming left V 7 bases short and J 2 bases short, with 9 bases between. CDR3 sequence: CASTQVGNQPQHF. DNA for the CDR3: TGTGCCAGCACTCAAGTGGGCAATCAGCCCCAGCATTTT.

The V call is TRBV20-1, the J call TRBJ1-2, with a tentative D call TRBD1 (5 bases). The CDR3 sequence is 14 residues long. Between the trimmed V and J ends, which lost 3 bases and 0 bases, there was a span of 11 bases. CDR1 DFQATT and CDR2 SNEGSKA come from the germline V gene (reference sequence). This chain's CDR3 is CSASGTGANYGYTF. The DNA for the CDR3 is TGCAGTGCTAGTGGGACGGGGGCTAACTATGGCTACACCTTC.

This sequence joins TRBV28 and TRBJ2-7; D is ambiguous. CDR1 and CDR2 (germline): MDHEN, SYDVKM. The V and J ends lost 7 bases and 3 bases respectively, with 10 bases between them. The CDR3 length is 12 residues. Here the CDR3 reads CASTHSSYEQYF. The CDR3 DNA is TGTGCCAGCACTCACAGCAGCTACGAGCAGTACTTC.

CDR3 sequence (DNA): TGTGCCTGGACCCAGATATTCGGTGGCTACACCTTC. Amino acids: CAWTQIFGGYTF. The genes are TRBV30 and TRBJ1-2, with D unclear. CDR1 and CDR2 from the germline V gene are GTSNPN and SVGIG (reference sequence). This CDR3 contains 12 residues. Trimming removed 4 bases at V and 7 bases at J, with 13 bases between.

CDR3 nucleotides: TGTGCCAGCAGTTTATACGTGGGGGGGGACAGGGAAACCTACGAGCAGTACTTC. Its protein is CASSLYVGGDRETYEQYF. This chain connects TRBV28 to TRBJ2-7, with TRBD1 identical over 9 bases. V trimming: 1 base; J trimming: 2 bases; junction bases outside the gene matches: 12. Germline lookup yields CDR1 MDHEN and CDR2 SYDVKM. This CDR3 has 18 amino acids.

J is TRBJ1-2 and V is TRBV5-4, with D maybe TRBD1 (5 bases). Germline lookup yields CDR1 SGHNT and CDR2 YYREEE (reference sequence). V lost 1 base, J lost 6 bases, and 7 bases lay in between. This CDR3 is built from 12 residues. The CDR3 sequence: CASSLWGDGYTF. In DNA, the CDR3 is TGTGCCAGCAGCTTGTGGGGGGATGGCTACACCTTC.

The sample holds one count of this clone. The chain uses TRBV4-1 and TRBJ1-4; a weak D match, TRBD1 (6 bases). The ends were cut back, 3 bases at V and 6 bases at J, with 14 bases in the middle. The CDR3 has 15 amino acids. Germline CDR1 MGHRA, CDR2 YSYEKL. The CDR3 DNA sequence: TGCGCCAGCAGCCAGTACGGGGGGCTCGATGAAAAACTGTTTTTT. Encoded protein: CASSQYGGLDEKLFF.

In nucleotides, the CDR3 is TGTGCCATCAGCCTACAGGGGGAGGGTGACACAGATACGCAGTATTTT. Translation: CAISLQGEGDTDTQYF. This rearrangement joins TRBV10-3 to TRBJ2-3; tentative D call: TRBD1 (8 bases). The CDR3 totals 16 residues. The V end was cut by 6 bases, the J end by 2 bases, with 18 bases between. CDR1 is ENHRY and CDR2 is SYGVKD in the germline V gene.

This chain connects TRBV28 to TRBJ1-3; D is ambiguous. This CDR3 comprises 13 residues. The V end was cut by 5 bases, the J end by 4 bases, with 9 bases between. Germline values: CDR1 MDHEN, CDR2 SYDVKM. The CDR3 region has the DNA TGTGCCAGCAGTCCTGGGTTCGGAAACACCATATATTTT. Its protein is CASSPGFGNTIYF.

The chain carries TRBV2 and TRBJ2-7; D may be TRBD1 (6 bases). Germline CDR1 and CDR2: SNHLY and FYNNEI. This CDR3 has 15 residues. V lost 4 bases and J lost 4, with 17 bases in between. In nucleotides, the CDR3 is TGTGCCAGCAGTGGAGGACAGTTGGCGGTTTACGAGCAGTACTTC. Translated: CASSGGQLAVYEQYF.

The V call is TRBV10-3, the J call TRBJ1-1; 7 bases align to TRBD1. The V gene's germline CDR1 is ENHRY and CDR2 SYGVKD. The trim removed 7 bases at V and 2 bases at J, leaving 4 bases unmatched. This CDR3 contains 13 residues. The DNA for the CDR3 is TGTGCCATCACCCAGGGGGGTAACACTGAAGCTTTCTTT. Amino acid sequence: CAITQGGNTEAFF.

This sequence joins TRBV4-1 and TRBJ1-1; 9 nucleotides line up with TRBD1. Germline V gives CDR1 MGHRA, CDR2 YSYEKL. CDR3 size: 12 residues. The J segment lost 11 bases and the V segment lost 3 bases, leaving 4 bases of the junction unmatched. CDR3 amino acids: CASSHPGQGAFF. CDR3 DNA sequence: TGCGCCAGCAGCCATCCCGGACAGGGGGCTTTCTTT.

The genes are TRBV12-3 or TRBV12-4 and TRBJ1-2; D gene uncertain. The V end was cut by 3 bases, the J end by 2 bases, with 4 bases between. This CDR3 is 12 amino acids long. CDR3 region: CASSLQNYGYTF. The CDR3 nucleotides read TGTGCCAGCAGTTTGCAGAACTATGGCTACACCTTC.

The genes are TRBV19 and TRBJ1-1; a possible D gene is TRBD1 (6 bases). This CDR3 spans 17 amino acids. Germline assignment: CDR1 LNHDA and CDR2 SQIVND (reference sequence). Trimming left V 4 bases short and J 2 bases short, with 20 bases between. The CDR3, as DNA: TGTGCCAGTAGTAGCCGACGTGGGGACACGATTAACACTGAAGCTTTCTTT. Translation: CASSSRRGDTINTEAFF. Full variable domain (remainder filled in from reference TRBV19 and TRBJ1-1): DGGITQSPKYLFRKEGQNVTLSCEQNLNHDAMYWYRQDPGQGLRLIYYSQIVNDFQKGDIAEGYSVSREKKESFPLTVTSAQKNPTAFYLCASSSRRGDTINTEAFFGQGTRLTVV.

The table lists this clone with a few counts. In nucleotides, the CDR3 is TGCGCCAGCTGGGGGGGAAGTGGCACTGAAGCTTTCTTT. Translated: CASWGGSGTEAFF. The V call is TRBV10-2, the J call TRBJ1-1; D might be TRBD1 (5 bases). Per the germline V gene, CDR1 is WSHSY and CDR2 is SAAADI. The CDR3 is 13 residues long. V was clipped by 8 bases and J by 4 bases, with 14 bases between them.

This chain uses TRBV27 with TRBJ1-5, with D perhaps matching TRBD1 (5 bases). Trimming left V 2 bases short and J 3 bases short, with 8 bases between. This CDR3 comprises 14 residues. The germline CDR1 and CDR2 sequences are MNHEY and SMNVEV (reference sequence). The CDR3 DNA reads as TGTGCCAGCAGTTTAACAGGAGCCAATCAGCCCCAGCATTTT. Translation: CASSLTGANQPQHF.

The chain combines TRBV11-3 with TRBJ1-2; D perhaps matches TRBD1 (5 bases). Germline V gene lookup returns CDR1 SGHNT and CDR2 YENEEA. CDR3 size: 12 residues. The ends were cut back, 7 bases at V and 3 bases at J, with 9 bases in the middle. In nucleotides, the CDR3 is TGTGCCAGCAAAGGGGACGACTATGGCTACACCTTC. Its translation is CASKGDDYGYTF.

This clone has a single count. The chain employs TRBV2 and TRBJ1-5, with D perhaps matching TRBD1 (6 bases). The CDR3 covers 13 residues. CDR1 SNHLY and CDR2 FYNNEI come from the germline V gene. Trimming pared 3 bases from V and 5 bases from J, leaving 8 bases between. CDR3 in amino acids: CASSDRGYQPQHF. For the CDR3, the DNA is TGTGCCAGCAGTGACAGGGGATATCAGCCCCAGCATTTT. Looking up the rest from reference TRBV2 and TRBJ1-5 gives the full variable domain: EPEVTQTPSHQVTQMGQEVILRCVPISNHLYFYWYRQILGQKVEFLVSFYNNEISEKSEIFDDQFSVERPDGSNFTLKIRSTKLEDSAMYFCASSDRGYQPQHFGDGTRLSIL.

This sequence joins TRBV27 and TRBJ1-5; D ambiguous. Germline V gives CDR1 MNHEY, CDR2 SMNVEV (reference sequence). The CDR3 covers 13 residues. The ends were cut back, 6 bases at V and 1 base at J, with 7 bases in the middle. The CDR3 bases are TGTGCCAGCAGCTACGGGAGCAATCAGCCCCAGCATTTT. This sequence encodes CASSYGSNQPQHF.

The CDR3 sequence is CASWGDSVGTQYF. CDR3 nucleotide sequence: TGTGCCAGCTGGGGGGACAGCGTGGGAACCCAGTACTTC. The rearrangement links TRBV18 to TRBJ2-5, with D perhaps matching TRBD1 (7 bases). Germline V gene data show CDR1 as KGHSH and CDR2 as LQKENI. Trimming stripped 7 bases from V and 8 bases from J, with 17 bases between. The CDR3 runs 13 residues.

The rearrangement joins TRBV11-2 to TRBJ2-7; 11 bases map to TRBD2. Unmatched junction bases numbered 8, after V lost 5 bases and J lost 2 bases. The CDR3 sequence is 16 residues long. In germline, CDR1 is SGHAT, CDR2 FQNNGV. The DNA for the CDR3 is TGTGCCAGCAGCCCCCTCTTAGCGGGAGGGGCCTACGAGCAGTACTTC. This translates into CASSPLLAGGAYEQYF.

The chain uses TRBV19 and TRBJ2-2; no reliable D call. Germline CDR1 LNHDA, CDR2 SQIVND (reference sequence). V was clipped by 6 bases and J by 6 bases, with 17 bases between them. The CDR3 runs 15 residues. The CDR3 coding sequence is TGTGCCAGTAGCCCACGACGGACCATCTCCGGGGAGCTGTTTTTT. Its translation: CASSPRRTISGELFF.

This sequence joins TRBV5-1 and TRBJ1-1; possibly TRBD1 for D (5 bases). The length of the CDR3 is 14 residues. Trimming took off 4 bases at V and 3 bases at J, with 13 bases between the two ends. Per germline, CDR1 SGHRS and CDR2 YFSETQ. In nucleotides, the CDR3 is TGCGCCAGCAGCCCGGATGCGGGGGACACTGAAGCTTTCTTT. It yields the protein CASSPDAGDTEAFF.

The chain combines TRBV11-3 with TRBJ2-3; a possible D gene is TRBD2 (5 bases). V gave up 0 bases and J gave up 4 bases, with 8 bases separating them. The CDR3 has 14 amino acids. The germline V gene has CDR1 SGHNT and CDR2 YENEEA. In nucleotides, the CDR3 is TGTGCCAGCAGCTTAGATGTGGGAGCAGATACGCAGTATTTT. It yields the protein CASSLDVGADTQYF.

J is TRBJ2-2 and V is TRBV19; D may be TRBD2 (6 bases). This CDR3 region has 16 residues. Germline values: CDR1 LNHDA, CDR2 SQIVND (reference sequence). V lost 6 bases, J lost 7 bases, and 21 bases lay in between. Here the CDR3 reads CASSPRVGPGGGELFF. CDR3 sequence (DNA): TGTGCCAGTAGCCCGAGGGTGGGCCCCGGGGGCGGGGAGCTGTTTTTT.

This chain connects TRBV3-1 (or the pseudogene TRBV3-2) to TRBJ1-4; D is unclear. The germline V gene encodes CDR1 LGHDT and CDR2 YNNKEL (reference sequence). Trimming took off 4 bases at V and 14 bases at J, with 11 bases between the two ends. There are 11 residues in the CDR3. The DNA for the CDR3 is TGTGCCAGCAGCCGGAGTTCGGTTCTGTTTTTT. It codes for CASSRSSVLFF.

The rearrangement joins TRBV10-3 to TRBJ1-4; TRBD1 agrees at 8 bases. Germline values: CDR1 ENHRY, CDR2 SYGVKD. The CDR3 is made up of 19 amino acids. V was clipped by 2 bases and J by 7 bases; unmatched bases: 18. The CDR3 protein is CAISEIGQGPQARGEKLFF. The CDR3 DNA reads as TGTGCCATCAGTGAGATTGGACAGGGTCCTCAGGCGAGGGGTGAAAAACTGTTTTTT.